Shown below are 26 T cell receptor beta chains from a single sample sequenced in a study of cytomegalovirus exposure and HLA in healthy donors. The PCR was carried out with 60 Vbeta primers and 13 Jbeta primers. The method was immunoSEQ multiplex PCR; TCRdb's version includes in-frame clones alone and lacks a portion of them. Among about 200,000 clones listed, around 77% were seen once. The material sequenced was PBMCs. These receptors all stem from a woman aged 25-40 years in good health and CMV-seronegative.

The count of this clone is one. The J gene is TRBJ2-3, the V gene TRBV2; no definite D call. From germline, CDR1 is SNHLY and CDR2 FYNNEI. The CDR3 is made up of 13 amino acids. Trimming stripped 10 bases from V and 5 bases from J, with 16 bases between. CDR3 sequence (DNA): TGTGCCATCTCGAGGCTAGTGGTAGATACGCAGTATTTT. It codes for CAISRLVVDTQYF.

This clone was observed a handful of times. The rearrangement joins TRBV4-1 to TRBJ2-6; D not resolved. Germline V CDR1 and CDR2: MGHRA, YSYEKL. Trimming removed 1 base from V and 2 bases from J, with 9 bases in between. This CDR3 region has 16 residues. In DNA, the CDR3 is TGCGCCAGCAGCCAAGGAGGTATGGCTGGGGCCAACGTCCTGACTTTC. Translated: CASSQGGMAGANVLTF.

The rearrangement links TRBV7-2 to TRBJ1-4; a weak D match, TRBD1 (5 bases). Between the trimmed V and J ends, which lost 5 bases and 7 bases, there was a span of 20 bases. Germline assignment: CDR1 SGHTA and CDR2 FQGNSA. The CDR3 loop spans 16 amino acids. The CDR3 loop reads CASSTRYRFGGEKLFF. The DNA of the CDR3 is TGTGCCAGCAGCACTCGATACAGGTTTGGTGGTGAAAAACTGTTTTTT.

This clone was found a few times. The chain recombines TRBV18 with TRBJ2-1, with D possibly being TRBD1 (5 bases). The V end lost 0 bases, the J end lost 10 bases, and 7 bases lay between the germline ends. This CDR3 region has 12 residues. The V gene's germline CDR1 is KGHSH and CDR2 LQKENI. The CDR3 DNA follows: TGTGCCAGCTCACCACCGAAGGGGGAGCAGTTCTTC. Translating it yields CASSPPKGEQFF.

The chain carries TRBV11-2 and TRBJ2-6, with 7 bases lining up with TRBD1. With V trimmed by 4 bases and J by 2 bases, 2 bases remained unmatched. Germline V CDR1 and CDR2: SGHAT, FQNNGV. The CDR3 loop spans 15 amino acids. CDR3: CASSSTGPGANVLTF. The CDR3 DNA follows: TGTGCCAGCAGCTCGACAGGGCCTGGGGCCAACGTCCTGACTTTC. Filled out from reference TRBV11-2 and TRBJ2-6, the complete variable domain reads EAGVAQSPRYKIIEKRQSVAFWCNPISGHATLYWYQQILGQGPKLLIQFQNNGVVDDSQLPKDRFSAERLKGVDSTLKIQPAKLEDSAVYLCASSSTGPGANVLTFGAGSRLTVL.

V usage is TRBV6-1 and J usage is TRBJ1-6; D is uncertain. Germline lookup yields CDR1 MNHNS and CDR2 SASEGT. Trimming removed 6 bases from V and 9 bases from J, with 12 bases in between. This CDR3 region has 13 residues. This chain's CDR3 is CASRPRQISPLHF. CDR3 nucleotides: TGTGCCAGCAGACCCCGACAAATTTCACCCCTCCACTTT.

The J gene is TRBJ2-2, the V gene TRBV7-2; 8 bases fit TRBD1. CDR1 and CDR2 from the germline V gene are SGHTA and FQGNSA. CDR3 length equals 16 residues. Unmatched junction bases numbered 6, after V lost 5 bases and J lost 1 base. CDR3 sequence (DNA): TGTGCCAGCAGCCCCGGCGGACAGGGGAACACCGGGGAGCTGTTTTTT. It specifies CASSPGGQGNTGELFF.

The count of this clone is one. CDR3 protein: CASSPGSSDTQYF. CDR3 sequence (DNA): TGTGCCAGCAGCCCAGGGTCGTCAGATACGCAGTATTTT. This chain uses TRBV9 with TRBJ2-3; perhaps TRBD1 as D (5 bases). This CDR3 has 13 amino acids. V dropped 4 bases and J dropped 4 bases, with 10 bases sitting between them. Looked up from germline, CDR1 is SGDLS and CDR2 is YYNGEE.

The CDR3 sequence: CASSLAGRVIAEAFF. CDR3 DNA sequence: TGCGCCAGCAGCTTGGCCGGCAGGGTGATTGCTGAAGCTTTCTTT. This chain uses TRBV5-1 with TRBJ1-1, with D possibly matching TRBD1 (5 bases). Germline CDR1 reads SGHRS; CDR2 reads YFSETQ. Trimming shortened V by 0 bases and J by 6 bases, and 15 bases separated the two germline ends. CDR3 length: 15 residues. Drawing the rest from reference TRBV5-1 and TRBJ1-1, the complete variable domain is KAGVTQTPRYLIKTRGQQVTLSCSPISGHRSVSWYQQTPGQGLQFLFEYFSETQRNKGNFPGRFSGRQFSNSRSEMNVSTLELGDSALYLCASSLAGRVIAEAFFGQGTRLTVV.

The V gene is TRBV23-1, the J gene TRBJ1-1; no reliable D call. TRBV23-1 is recorded as an ORF, its role being uncertain. V was pared by 3 bases and J by 0 bases, with 20 bases between. The CDR3 is 18 residues long. In DNA form, the CDR3 reads TGCGCCAGCAGTCATCGAGGGATTCGAAGAGGCATGAACACTGAAGCTTTCTTT. Its translation is CASSHRGIRRGMNTEAFF.

V gene TRBV18 combines with J gene TRBJ2-1; 9 nucleotides agree with TRBD1. There are 14 residues in the CDR3. Trimming at V came to 5 bases and at J to 6 bases, leaving 5 bases not matched to a gene. Germline loops: CDR1 KGHSH, CDR2 LQKENI. The CDR3 loop reads CASSTGTGSNEQFF. As DNA, the CDR3 is TGTGCCAGCTCAACTGGGACAGGGAGCAATGAGCAGTTCTTC.

V and J are TRBV6-4 and TRBJ2-1; 7 nucleotides align to TRBD2. CDR1 is MRHNA, CDR2 SNTAGT, per germline. With 0 bases clipped from V and 8 bases from J, the junction kept 4 bases outside the gene matches. This CDR3 spans 14 amino acids. CDR3 coding DNA: TGTGCCAGCAGTGACTCCCCCAGCGGGGATGAGCAGTTCTTC. Protein product: CASSDSPSGDEQFF.

With respect to this clone: This CDR3 is also generated by other DNA sequences in the sample. The V and J genes are TRBV18 and TRBJ1-1; 9 bases are a match to TRBD1. The V segment lost 3 bases and the J segment 1 base; nucleotides outside the gene matches: 0. There are 14 residues in the CDR3. Germline V gene sequence: CDR1 KGHSH, CDR2 LQKENI. CDR3 nucleotides: TGTGCCAGCTCACCGACAGGGGGGAACACTGAAGCTTTCTTT. Protein product: CASSPTGGNTEAFF.

The chain is built from TRBV5-4 and TRBJ1-1; no firm D call. Germline V gene sequence: CDR1 SGHNT, CDR2 YYREEE (reference sequence). The CDR3 has 14 residues. Trimming pared 4 bases from V and 0 bases from J, leaving 10 bases between. CDR3 DNA sequence: TGTGCCAGCAGCCTTACAGCTATGAACACTGAAGCTTTCTTT. Protein: CASSLTAMNTEAFF.

Comment on this clone: Other DNA sequences in the sample encode the same CDR3. The chain has TRBV7-2 and TRBJ2-7, with TRBD1 matching 10 bases. Germline V gene sequence: CDR1 SGHTA, CDR2 FQGNSA. V gave up 5 bases and J gave up 2 bases; unmatched junction bases: 3. The CDR3 contains 14 residues. The CDR3 loop reads CASSRDRGPYEQYF. In DNA, the CDR3 is TGTGCCAGCAGCAGGGACAGGGGCCCCTACGAGCAGTACTTC.

The chain links TRBV6-5 to TRBJ1-2; no clear D. The V end lost 3 bases, the J end lost 6 bases, and 14 bases lay between the germline ends. Germline lookup yields CDR1 MNHEY and CDR2 SVGAGI. This CDR3 has 14 residues. DNA for the CDR3: TGTGCCAGCAGTTATGGTAGCGTGTCGGATGGCTACACCTTC. This translates into CASSYGSVSDGYTF.

This clone was recorded a few times. J is TRBJ2-2 and V is TRBV6-1; tentative D call: TRBD1 (6 bases). V lost 8 bases and J lost 3, with 10 bases in between. This CDR3 has 13 amino acids. Germline CDR1 MNHNS, CDR2 SASEGT. CDR3 DNA: TGTGCCAGCCGGACAGACTACACCGGGGAGCTGTTTTTT. It specifies CASRTDYTGELFF.

The chain links TRBV5-4 to TRBJ1-1; 8 nucleotides align to TRBD1. Germline V gene lookup returns CDR1 SGHNT and CDR2 YYREEE (reference sequence). The CDR3 extends over 16 amino acids. J lost 1 base, V lost 2 bases, and 7 bases had no gene match. CDR3 sequence reads: CASSFSPGTGNTEAFF. Written as DNA, the CDR3 is TGTGCCAGCAGCTTCAGCCCTGGGACAGGGAACACTGAAGCTTTCTTT.

The CDR3 is CAIQRGRDEKLFF. In nucleotides, the CDR3 is TGTGCCATCCAGCGGGGGCGGGATGAAAAACTGTTTTTT. The genes are TRBV7-9 and TRBJ1-4, with a weak D call TRBD1 (6 bases). V was cut by 10 bases and J by 6 bases, with 15 bases left in between. Germline V gene lookup returns CDR1 SEHNR and CDR2 FQNEAQ (reference sequence). This CDR3 contains 13 residues.

This chain uses TRBV5-1 with TRBJ1-1, with D possibly TRBD1 on 6 matching bases. Trimming pared 0 bases from V and 11 bases from J, leaving 17 bases between. This CDR3 is built from 14 residues. Per the germline V gene, CDR1 is SGHRS and CDR2 is YFSETQ. In nucleotides, the CDR3 is TGCGCCAGCAGCTTGGACCTAACAGGGCGGAGGGCTTTCTTT. Translation gives CASSLDLTGRRAFF.

The rearrangement uses TRBV28 and TRBJ1-1; no firm D call. V was pared by 6 bases and J by 1 base, with 15 bases between. CDR1 MDHEN and CDR2 SYDVKM come from the germline V gene. This CDR3 has 15 residues. CDR3 nucleotides: TGTGCCAGCAGGGCCGGAGGAGGGAGGAACACTGAAGCTTTCTTT. It translates to CASRAGGGRNTEAFF. The whole variable domain, filled in from reference TRBV28 and TRBJ1-1, reads DVKVTQSSRYLVKRTGEKVFLECVQDMDHENMFWYRQDPGLGLRLIYFSYDVKMKEKGDIPEGYSVSREKKERFSLILESASTNQTSMYLCASRAGGGRNTEAFFGQGTRLTVV.

The V gene is TRBV7-2, the J gene TRBJ1-2; TRBD1 matches 12 bases. There are 14 residues in the CDR3. Germline trimming cut 2 bases from V and 8 bases from J; bases unmatched to any gene: 3. The V gene's germline CDR1 is SGHTA and CDR2 FQGNSA. The CDR3 DNA is TGTGCCAGCAGCTTAACCGGGACAGGGGGCGGCTACACCTTC. Its translation is CASSLTGTGGGYTF.

This chain uses TRBV7-9 with TRBJ1-1, with a weak D call TRBD1 (6 bases). The CDR3 totals 12 residues. Germline-derived CDR1 and CDR2 are SEHNR and FQNEAQ (reference sequence). V lost 8 bases and J lost 10, with 17 bases in between. This CDR3 reads CASASGLRGAFF. Here the CDR3 DNA reads TGTGCCAGCGCCAGCGGACTCAGGGGAGCTTTCTTT.

As DNA, the CDR3 is TGTGCCAGTAACAGAAACCAAGAGACCCAGTACTTC. Amino acid sequence: CASNRNQETQYF. The J gene is TRBJ2-5, the V gene TRBV6-1; D is unclear. Trimming shortened V by 9 bases and J by 0 bases, and 8 bases separated the two germline ends. The CDR3 contains 12 residues. Germline CDR1 reads MNHNS; CDR2 reads SASEGT.

The V gene is TRBV28, the J gene TRBJ1-2; possible D gene TRBD1, 6 bases. CDR1 is MDHEN, CDR2 SYDVKM, per germline. The V and J ends lost 5 bases and 4 bases respectively, with 11 bases between them. The CDR3 loop spans 13 amino acids. CDR3 nucleotide sequence: TGTGCCAGCAGTCTCACAGGGAGCTATGGCTACACCTTC. Translated, it gives CASSLTGSYGYTF.

The V call is TRBV7-2, the J call TRBJ2-1; 9 bases are shared with TRBD2. From germline, CDR1 is SGHTA and CDR2 FQGNSA. The CDR3 is 17 residues long. V shed 6 bases, J shed 9 bases, and the junction held 18 bases outside the gene matches. CDR3 loop: CASSYRSGSRFQGEQFF. The CDR3 DNA sequence: TGTGCCAGCAGTTACCGTAGCGGGAGTAGGTTTCAAGGTGAGCAGTTCTTC. The variable domain in full, with the rest retrieved from reference TRBV7-2 and TRBJ2-1, is GAGVSQSPSNKVTEKGKDVELRCDPISGHTALYWYRQSLGQGLEFLIYFQGNSAPDKSGLPSDRFSAERTGGSVSTLTIQRTQQEDSAVYLCASSYRSGSRFQGEQFFGPGTRLTVL.